The sequence of this T cell receptor beta chain was determined in a study of T cells in Graves' hyperthyroidism and ophthalmopathy. Overall study findings and caveats: A model using 13 V-J features told ophthalmopathy apart from stable hyperthyroidism.

A few counts support this clonotype. Its antigen is currently unknown. Researchers took RNA transcripts and amplified the TCR beta CDR3 regions from them. The HTBI primer set served for first-round RT-PCR of the TCR CDR3. TCRdb analysed the multiplex PCR reads with MiXCR anew, one entry per CDR3 protein. This table has approximately 410,000 distinct CDR3 sequences, roughly 15% appearing once. V was pared by 4 bases and J by 2 bases, with 15 bases between. Germline CDR1 LNHDA, CDR2 SQIVND (reference sequence). The CDR3 spans 16 residues. Uncontrolled infections, other autoimmune diseases, pregnancy or lactation led to exclusion of patients. Clinical symptoms, serum thyroxine, TRAb, thyroid ultrasound and orbital computed tomography informed diagnoses.

The sequence was collected from a man in his late teens or twenties with Graves' ophthalmopathy. The sample consisted of blood. The chain carries TRBV19 and TRBJ2-1; D is perhaps TRBD1 or TRBD2 (5 bases each). CDR3 region: CASSNPPGRTYNEQFF. The CDR3, as DNA: TGTGCCAGTAGTAACCCCCCGGGGCGCACCTACAATGAGCAGTTCTTC.